One sample yielded the 24 T cell receptor beta chains listed below, sequenced in a study of blood T cell repertoires in COVID-19. Using immunoSEQ multiplex PCR, the repertoire was profiled, and TCRdb retains in-frame clones only, with some absent. The sample has tens of thousands of clones, 89% seen once; the top ten hold roughly 10%. The sample consisted of peripheral blood. These receptors all stem from a man at least 80 years old with active or convalescent COVID-19.

The rearrangement links TRBV4-3 to TRBJ1-2; TRBD1 matches 7 bases. CDR3 length equals 15 residues. Germline CDR1 LGHNA, CDR2 YSLEER. The ends lost 0 bases at V and 3 bases at J; junction bases unmatched: 4. The CDR3 reads CASSQDDRADYGYTF. CDR3 DNA sequence: TGCGCCAGCAGCCAAGATGACAGGGCGGACTATGGCTACACCTTC.

This clone was seen more than once but under ten times. The V and J genes are TRBV2 and TRBJ1-2; TRBD1 agrees at 7 bases. Germline V gene sequence: CDR1 SNHLY, CDR2 FYNNEI. V shed 4 bases, J shed 5 bases, and the junction held 10 bases outside the gene matches. The CDR3 consists of 15 residues. The CDR3 loop is CASSVRQGGYYGYTF. CDR3 coding DNA: TGTGCCAGCAGTGTAAGACAGGGAGGTTATTATGGCTACACCTTC.

This clone occurred a few times. The rearrangement uses TRBV5-1 and TRBJ2-1; 11 bases align to TRBD2. The V gene's germline CDR1 is SGHRS and CDR2 YFSETQ. The CDR3 sequence is 15 residues long. V shed 2 bases, J shed 3 bases, and the junction held 1 base outside the gene matches. The CDR3: CASSLLAGVYNEQFF. CDR3 coding DNA: TGCGCCAGCAGCTTACTAGCGGGAGTCTACAATGAGCAGTTCTTC.

V is TRBV7-2 and J is TRBJ2-5; TRBD2 matches at 11 bases. Germline lookup yields CDR1 SGHTA and CDR2 FQGNSA. CDR3 length: 17 residues. The V and J ends lost 5 bases and 4 bases, in that order; junction bases with no gene match: 12. CDR3 DNA sequence: TGTGCCAGCAGCCCGTCCTCCAGGCTAGCGGGGGGAGAGACCCAGTACTTC. It codes for CASSPSSRLAGGETQYF.

This sequence joins TRBV6-5 and TRBJ2-7, with a tentative D call TRBD2 (6 bases). CDR1 and CDR2 from the germline V gene are MNHEY and SVGAGI. The CDR3 runs to 14 residues. V was trimmed by 0 bases and J by 4 bases, leaving 10 bases between them. This chain's CDR3 is CASSYSKEGYEQYF. The CDR3 nucleotides read TGTGCCAGCAGTTACTCGAAGGAGGGATACGAGCAGTACTTC.

The rearrangement uses TRBV5-6 and TRBJ2-2; tentative D call: TRBD2 (6 bases). V was pared by 4 bases and J by 3 bases, with 16 bases between. The CDR3 runs 16 residues. Germline lookup yields CDR1 SGHDT and CDR2 YYEEEE. CDR3 sequence: CASSPLNRGYTGELFF. Written as DNA, the CDR3 is TGTGCCAGCAGCCCCTTAAATCGGGGGTACACCGGGGAGCTGTTTTTT.

The chain couples TRBV28 to TRBJ2-3, with 10 positions matching TRBD2. Losses at the gene ends were 6 bases for V and 4 bases for J; bases not matched to a gene: 10. The CDR3 has 16 residues. Germline loops: CDR1 MDHEN, CDR2 SYDVKM. CDR3 nucleotide sequence: TGTGCCAGCAGGACCGAACTAGCGGGGTTCCCAGATACGCAGTATTTT. Translation: CASRTELAGFPDTQYF.

This rearrangement joins TRBV7-6 to TRBJ2-1, with 12 nucleotides matching TRBD2. CDR1 SGHVS and CDR2 FNYEAQ come from the germline V gene. This CDR3 comprises 16 residues. The junction had 9 bases not matched to a gene; V was cut back by 5 bases and J by 7 bases. The CDR3 region is CASSKGVLAGGNEQFF. CDR3 bases: TGTGCCAGCAGCAAAGGGGTACTAGCGGGAGGAAATGAGCAGTTCTTC.

The chain recombines TRBV28 with TRBJ1-2, with 7 bases identical to TRBD1. V shed 5 bases, J shed 3 bases, and the junction held 18 bases outside the gene matches. This CDR3 spans 18 amino acids. Germline CDR1 MDHEN, CDR2 SYDVKM. CDR3: CASSMTGLRGRGDYGYTF. CDR3 bases: TGTGCCAGCAGTATGACAGGGTTGAGGGGAAGAGGGGACTATGGCTACACCTTC.

CDR3 bases: TGCGCCAGCAGCCTGGCGGGACAGGGGGGCTATGGCTACACCTTC. Translation: CASSLAGQGGYGYTF. The gene calls are TRBV5-1 and TRBJ1-2; 11 bases fit TRBD1. Trimming removed 4 bases from V and 4 bases from J; junction bases left unmatched: 6. Germline V gene lookup returns CDR1 SGHRS and CDR2 YFSETQ. This CDR3 spans 15 amino acids.

The rearrangement joins TRBV5-1 to TRBJ2-2, with 7 nucleotides matching TRBD1. Germline V lookup: CDR1 SGHRS, CDR2 YFSETQ. The CDR3 runs to 15 residues. Unmatched junction bases numbered 5, after V lost 3 bases and J lost 3 bases. CDR3 region: CASSSGQPYTGELFF. As DNA, the CDR3 is TGCGCCAGCAGCTCGGGACAGCCCTACACCGGGGAGCTGTTTTTT.

This clone was seen more than once but under ten times. The chain joins TRBV7-9 to TRBJ2-5; D is unclear. This CDR3 contains 13 residues. Trimming removed 0 bases from V and 5 bases from J, with 7 bases in between. Germline V gene sequence: CDR1 SEHNR, CDR2 FQNEAQ (reference sequence). CDR3 region: CASSLARWETQYF. The CDR3 nucleotides are TGTGCCAGCAGCTTAGCTCGGTGGGAGACCCAGTACTTC. Combining the CDR3 with reference TRBV7-9 and TRBJ2-5 gives the whole variable domain DTGVSQNPRHKITKRGQNVTFRCDPISEHNRLYWYRQTLGQGPEFLTYFQNEAQLEKSRLLSDRFSAERPKGSFSTLEIQRTEQGDSAMYLCASSLARWETQYFGPGTRLLVL.

This chain joins TRBV5-1 and TRBJ2-3, with D perhaps TRBD2 (7 bases). The CDR3 contains 15 residues. Germline V CDR1 and CDR2: SGHRS, YFSETQ. Trimming cost V 4 bases and J 2 bases, with 14 bases left between them. CDR3 DNA sequence: TGCGCCAGCAGCCGGAGCGGGACAAACACAGATACGCAGTATTTT. Translation: CASSRSGTNTDTQYF.

Here the CDR3 DNA reads TGTGCCAGCAGCCAAGAAGGACAGAAAGAGACCCAGTACTTC. Its translation: CASSQEGQKETQYF. The rearrangement uses TRBV7-2 and TRBJ2-5; D may be TRBD1 (6 bases). Germline CDR1 is SGHTA and CDR2 is FQGNSA. The CDR3 runs to 14 residues. Between the trimmed V and J ends, which lost 5 bases and 3 bases, there was a span of 13 bases.

The rearrangement uses TRBV6-2 or TRBV6-3 and TRBJ2-5; unclear D gene. CDR3 size: 14 residues. Germline V gene lookup returns CDR1 MNHEY and CDR2 SVGEGT. Between the trimmed V and J ends, which lost 0 bases and 4 bases, there was a span of 9 bases. CDR3 in DNA: TGTGCCAGCAGTTACTCGGTACACCTAGAGACCCAGTACTTC. Amino acids: CASSYSVHLETQYF.

This sequence joins TRBV5-1 and TRBJ1-2; perhaps TRBD1 as D (6 bases). This CDR3 contains 16 residues. Trimming took off 0 bases at V and 1 base at J, with 13 bases between the two ends. Per germline, CDR1 SGHRS and CDR2 YFSETQ. This CDR3 is CASSLGGNRVNYGYTF. CDR3 DNA: TGCGCCAGCAGCTTGGGGGGGAACAGGGTTAACTATGGCTACACCTTC.

There are a few counts of this clone. The chain has TRBV5-1 and TRBJ2-5, with TRBD2 matching over 11 bases. The CDR3 spans 16 residues. The junction had 5 bases not matched to a gene; V was cut back by 4 bases and J by 0 bases. Germline V gene data show CDR1 as SGHRS and CDR2 as YFSETQ. The CDR3: CASSTGLAGDQETQYF. DNA of the CDR3: TGCGCCAGCAGCACAGGACTAGCGGGTGACCAAGAGACCCAGTACTTC.

The rearrangement joins TRBV6-2 or TRBV6-3 to TRBJ2-1, with D perhaps TRBD1 (5 bases). Germline CDR1 is MNHEY and CDR2 is SVGEGT. This CDR3 contains 15 residues. Deletions cut 2 bases from V and 8 bases from J, with 16 bases between. The CDR3 coding sequence is TGTGCCAGCAGTTACGATCCTAGGGGTTCAGATGAGCAGTTCTTC. Translated: CASSYDPRGSDEQFF.

The chain has TRBV6-5 and TRBJ2-1; D is perhaps TRBD1 (6 bases). The germline CDR1 and CDR2 sequences are MNHEY and SVGAGI. V lost 6 bases, J lost 0 bases, and 12 bases lay in between. The CDR3 has 15 amino acids. The CDR3 sequence is CASRKDSSSYNEQFF. As DNA, the CDR3 is TGTGCCAGCAGGAAGGACAGTAGCTCCTACAATGAGCAGTTCTTC.

V usage is TRBV2 and J usage is TRBJ2-3, with D perhaps TRBD1 (6 bases). CDR3 length equals 19 residues. Germline values: CDR1 SNHLY, CDR2 FYNNEI. V shed 6 bases and J shed 3 bases, with 28 bases lying between them. The CDR3 region has the DNA TGTGCCAGCAGCAATAGCCTAAGATTTGGACAGCGCGGGACAGATACGCAGTATTTT. Translating gives CASSNSLRFGQRGTDTQYF.

The chain combines TRBV27 with TRBJ1-6, with 7 bases identical to TRBD1. The CDR3 sequence is 16 residues long. Germline trimming cut 4 bases from V and 8 bases from J; bases unmatched to any gene: 11. The germline CDR1 and CDR2 sequences are MNHEY and SMNVEV (reference sequence). CDR3 amino acids: CASSSRQGARHSPLHF. CDR3 DNA: TGTGCCAGCAGTTCCCGACAGGGCGCTCGACATTCACCCCTCCACTTT.

The sample holds one count of this clone. This chain connects TRBV24-1 to TRBJ2-5, with D tentatively TRBD2 (6 bases). The CDR3 spans 12 residues. Looked up from germline, CDR1 is KGHDR and CDR2 is SFDVKD. Trimming stripped 6 bases from V and 5 bases from J, with 9 bases between. This chain's CDR3 is CATSRESETQYF. CDR3 nucleotides: TGTGCCACCAGTCGGGAGTCGGAGACCCAGTACTTC.

CDR3 nucleotide sequence: TGTGCCAGCAGCCCCACGGACAGTATGAACACTGAAGCTTTCTTT. Translation gives CASSPTDSMNTEAFF. J is TRBJ1-1 and V is TRBV9, with D tentatively TRBD1 (6 bases). The CDR3 has 15 amino acids. Germline V gene lookup returns CDR1 SGDLS and CDR2 YYNGEE. Trimming removed 4 bases at V and 0 bases at J, with 13 bases between.

This chain joins TRBV7-2 and TRBJ1-2; tentative D call: TRBD1 (6 bases). This CDR3 comprises 16 residues. CDR1 SGHTA and CDR2 FQGNSA come from the germline V gene. V was cut by 2 bases and J by 4 bases, with 17 bases left in between. In DNA, the CDR3 is TGTGCCAGCAGCTTATTTGGGGGTGGGGGCTCCTATGGCTACACCTTC. Amino acids: CASSLFGGGGSYGYTF.